A selection of T cell receptor beta chains follows, all from one sample in a study of T cell repertoires in cytomegalovirus infection. TCRdb analysed the reads with MiXCR anew, one entry per CDR3 protein. This sample carries fewer than 850,000 distinct CDR3 sequences, 25% to 35% of them seen once, and the ten largest clones take around 13%. No antigen has been identified for these receptors. The source was cultured CD8+ T cells from PBMCs, collected from culture after CMV antigen stimulation. The receptors originated from a human donor in good health (CMV status not recorded). Some clones in this sample may be carry-over from other donors' samples. Both conserved end residues are part of each CDR3. The order of the fields is J gene, clone size, D gene, V gene, CDR3 DNA, CDR3 protein. A D gene is named only where the DNA matches it firmly. The size of a clone is reported for some rows only, either as once, few or many, or as a class for expanded clones.

>TRBJ2-1|NA|TRBD2|TRBV4-1
TGCGCCAGCAGCCAAACGGCGGGGACTAACAATGAGCAGTTCTTC
CASSQTAGTNNEQFF
>TRBJ1-4|once|NA|TRBV4-3
TGCGCCAGCAGCCAGAGGGACACCTCTAATGAAAAACTGTTTTTT
CASSQRDTSNEKLFF
>TRBJ2-3|few|TRBD2|TRBV6-4
TGTGCCAGCAGTGACTCAAGCGGGGGGCCCACAGATACGCAGTATTTT
CASSDSSGGPTDTQYF
>TRBJ1-1|few|NA|TRBV19
TGTGCCAGTAGTATGGCCGGGCCCGGAGCTGAAGCTTTCTTT
CASSMAGPGAEAFF
>TRBJ2-7|NA|NA|TRBV6-8
TGTGCCAGCAGCCCCGGGGGGACAGGCTACGAGCAGTACTTC
CASSPGGTGYEQYF
>TRBJ2-1|NA|TRBD2|TRBV12-3/TRBV12-4
TGTGCCAGCAGTTTACTGCGGGGGGGCTTTCCCTCCTACAATGAGCAGTTCTTC
CASSLLRGGFPSYNEQFF
>TRBJ1-4|once|NA|TRBV4-2
TGTGCCAGCAGCCAAGAAGTAGGCTTGGTGGGGGAAAAACTGTTTTTT
CASSQEVGLVGEKLFF
>TRBJ2-7|few|NA|TRBV7-8
TGTGCCAGCCTATCAGGGGGGAAGCAGTACTTC
CASLSGGKQYF
>TRBJ2-3|NA|NA|TRBV19
TGTGCCAGTAGCCGACCGGGACATAGCACAGATACGCAGTATTTT
CASSRPGHSTDTQYF
>TRBJ1-1|NA|NA|TRBV7-9
TGTGCCAGCAGTTGGGTTGGGAGGAACACTGAAGCTTTCTTT
CASSWVGRNTEAFF
>TRBJ2-1|NA|NA|TRBV11-3
TGTGCCAGCAGCTTCAGGGTAGGGGGTATTGGGGAGCAGTTCTTC
CASSFRVGGIGEQFF
>TRBJ2-5|NA|TRBD2|TRBV7-7
TGTGCTAGCAGCTTACAAGCGGGGTCGTTGGAGACCCAGTACTTC
CASSLQAGSLETQYF
>TRBJ2-3|NA|TRBD2|TRBV7-2
TGTGCCAGCAGCTTGGGGGGGGGGGGGATAGATACGCAGTATTTT
CASSLGGGGIDTQYF
>TRBJ2-7|few|TRBD2|TRBV25-1
TGTGCCAGCAGTGAATGGGGGGGGTTATACGAGCAGTACTTC
CASSEWGGLYEQYF
>TRBJ1-1|many|NA|TRBV28
TGTGCCAGCAGCTTAGGGAGAGGGGGGACTGAAGCTTTCTTT
CASSLGRGGTEAFF
>TRBJ2-7|NA|NA|TRBV18
TGTGCCAGCTCACCGTCTAAGGGGTCCGTTTACGAGCAGTACTTC
CASSPSKGSVYEQYF
>TRBJ2-3|NA|NA|TRBV7-2
TGTGCCAGCAGCTTAGGGGCGGGGCCCACAGATACGCAGTATTTT
CASSLGAGPTDTQYF